A selection of T cell receptor beta chains follows, all from one sample in a study of T cells expressing NK-cell markers. TCRdb reanalyzed the 5' RACE reads and collapses them to one entry per CDR3 protein, without DNA. The listing records under 200,000 distinct CDR3 sequences. The sequenced material came from blood T cells: a sorted CD56 or NKG2C T cell subset, CD4+ or CD8+ T cells, or bulk PBMC T cells (not recorded which). These receptors were obtained from a woman between 18 and 70 years old in good health. CDR3s include the opening cysteine and the closing phenylalanine or tryptophan.

cdr3_aa: CASSLASTPEQYF; j_call: TRBJ2-7; v_call: TRBV5-5
cdr3_aa: CASSLEWTEAFF; j_call: TRBJ1-1; v_call: TRBV7-2
cdr3_aa: CASSESAAGNYGYTF; j_call: TRBJ1-2; v_call: TRBV9
cdr3_aa: CASSLGASVAPTDTQYF; j_call: TRBJ2-3; v_call: TRBV11-3
cdr3_aa: CSARGGRNYGYTF; j_call: TRBJ1-2; v_call: TRBV20-1
cdr3_aa: CSARVSGGSNQPQHF; j_call: TRBJ1-5; v_call: TRBV20-1
cdr3_aa: CASSYRGKGAFF; j_call: TRBJ1-1; v_call: TRBV6-5
cdr3_aa: CASSFGFPEDTEAFF; j_call: TRBJ1-1; v_call: TRBV5-1
cdr3_aa: CSATTSADGEQYF; j_call: TRBJ2-7; v_call: TRBV20-1
cdr3_aa: CATSDLRRLYGYTF; j_call: TRBJ1-2; v_call: TRBV24-1
cdr3_aa: CASRGLAFYEQYF; j_call: TRBJ2-7; v_call: TRBV6-2/TRBV6-3
cdr3_aa: CASTFKGENTIYF; j_call: TRBJ1-3; v_call: TRBV12-3/TRBV12-4
cdr3_aa: CASSRTGDTEAFF; j_call: TRBJ1-1; v_call: TRBV2
cdr3_aa: CASSPGGSSTDTQYF; j_call: TRBJ2-3; v_call: TRBV7-9
cdr3_aa: CAISTGRYGYTF; j_call: TRBJ1-2; v_call: TRBV10-3
cdr3_aa: CASSLATGTGGEQYF; j_call: TRBJ2-7; v_call: TRBV5-1
cdr3_aa: CASSPVQAHSGNTIYF; j_call: TRBJ1-3; v_call: TRBV14
cdr3_aa: CASSQESGVGYTF; j_call: TRBJ1-2; v_call: TRBV3-1
cdr3_aa: CASSQDRTGVIQPQHF; j_call: TRBJ1-5; v_call: TRBV4-1
cdr3_aa: CASSLDRRGRNEQYF; j_call: TRBJ2-7; v_call: TRBV4-1
cdr3_aa: CASSSPGGQETQYF; j_call: TRBJ2-5; v_call: TRBV9
cdr3_aa: CASRGLAGGRWDEQYF; j_call: TRBJ2-7; v_call: TRBV27
cdr3_aa: CASQTVGNQPQHF; j_call: TRBJ1-5; v_call: TRBV28
cdr3_aa: CASSPGMRGDHNEQFF; j_call: TRBJ2-1; v_call: TRBV7-2
cdr3_aa: CASSLEPGPTTRQFF; j_call: TRBJ2-1; v_call: TRBV11-2
cdr3_aa: CSARGLAGVGAYEQYF; j_call: TRBJ2-7; v_call: TRBV20-1
cdr3_aa: CASSYQDTEAFF; j_call: TRBJ1-1; v_call: TRBV6-6
cdr3_aa: CASSASGSSYNEQFF; j_call: TRBJ2-1; v_call: TRBV9
cdr3_aa: CASSHTSGPYNEQFF; j_call: TRBJ2-1; v_call: TRBV7-9
cdr3_aa: CSASPDNLGDNEQFF; j_call: TRBJ2-1; v_call: TRBV20-1
cdr3_aa: CASSLMAGGPDNEQFF; j_call: TRBJ2-1; v_call: TRBV7-9
cdr3_aa: CSARGGAGGAWDTQYF; j_call: TRBJ2-3; v_call: TRBV20-1
cdr3_aa: CASSLQLAGGGEQYF; j_call: TRBJ2-7; v_call: TRBV11-2
cdr3_aa: CSARKGGPGHEQYF; j_call: TRBJ2-7; v_call: TRBV20-1
cdr3_aa: CASSLVSGNYNQPQHF; j_call: TRBJ1-5; v_call: TRBV7-8
cdr3_aa: CASPPTGARSTGELFF; j_call: TRBJ2-2; v_call: TRBV6-1
cdr3_aa: CASSLVAYGEHTDTQYF; j_call: TRBJ2-3; v_call: TRBV7-9
cdr3_aa: CASSPTRDRTVGEQYF; j_call: TRBJ2-7; v_call: TRBV27
cdr3_aa: CAISEDRGQGGYTF; j_call: TRBJ1-2; v_call: TRBV10-3